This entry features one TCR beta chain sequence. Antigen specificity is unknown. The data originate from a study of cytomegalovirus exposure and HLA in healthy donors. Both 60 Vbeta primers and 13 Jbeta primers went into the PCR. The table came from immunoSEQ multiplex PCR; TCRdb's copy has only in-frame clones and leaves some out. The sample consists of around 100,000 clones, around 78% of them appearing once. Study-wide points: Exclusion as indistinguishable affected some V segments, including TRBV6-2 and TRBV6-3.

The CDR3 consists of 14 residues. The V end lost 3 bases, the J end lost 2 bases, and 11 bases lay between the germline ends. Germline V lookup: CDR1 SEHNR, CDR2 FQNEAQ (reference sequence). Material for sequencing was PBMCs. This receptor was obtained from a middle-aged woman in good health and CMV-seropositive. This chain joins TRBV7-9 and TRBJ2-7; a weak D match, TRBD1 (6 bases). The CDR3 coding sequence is TGTGCCAGCAGCTTCCAGGGGCTAGCCTACGAGCAGTACTTC. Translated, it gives CASSFQGLAYEQYF.